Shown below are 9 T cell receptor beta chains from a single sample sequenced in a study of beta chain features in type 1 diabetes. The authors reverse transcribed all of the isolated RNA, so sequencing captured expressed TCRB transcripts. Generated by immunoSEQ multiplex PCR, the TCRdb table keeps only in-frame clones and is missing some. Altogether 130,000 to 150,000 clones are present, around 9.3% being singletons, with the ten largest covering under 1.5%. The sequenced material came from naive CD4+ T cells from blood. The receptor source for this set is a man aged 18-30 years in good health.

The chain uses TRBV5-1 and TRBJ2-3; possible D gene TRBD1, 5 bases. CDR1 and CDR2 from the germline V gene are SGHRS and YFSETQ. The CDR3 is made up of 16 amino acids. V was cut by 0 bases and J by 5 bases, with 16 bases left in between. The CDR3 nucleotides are TGCGCCAGCAGCTTGGCTACCCAGGGTACGGGAGATACGCAGTATTTT. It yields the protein CASSLATQGTGDTQYF.

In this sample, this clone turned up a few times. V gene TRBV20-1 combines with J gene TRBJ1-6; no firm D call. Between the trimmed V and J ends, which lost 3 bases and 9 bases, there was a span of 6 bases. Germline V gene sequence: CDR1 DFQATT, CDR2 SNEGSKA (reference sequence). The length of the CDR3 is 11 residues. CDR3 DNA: TGCAGTGCTAGCCCGCGTTCACCCCTCCACTTT. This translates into CSASPRSPLHF.

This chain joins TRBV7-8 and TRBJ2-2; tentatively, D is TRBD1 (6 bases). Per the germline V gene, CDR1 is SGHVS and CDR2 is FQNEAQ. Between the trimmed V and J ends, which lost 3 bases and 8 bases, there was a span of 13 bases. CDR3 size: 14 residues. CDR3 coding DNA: TGTGCCAGCAGCTTGGGACAAAGTCAGGGGGAGCTGTTTTTT. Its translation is CASSLGQSQGELFF.

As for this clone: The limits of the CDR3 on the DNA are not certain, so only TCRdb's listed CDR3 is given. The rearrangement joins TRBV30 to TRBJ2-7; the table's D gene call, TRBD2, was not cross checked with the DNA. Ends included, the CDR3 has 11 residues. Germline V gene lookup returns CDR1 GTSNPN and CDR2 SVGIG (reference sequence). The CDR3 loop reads CAWGEGTWLLF.

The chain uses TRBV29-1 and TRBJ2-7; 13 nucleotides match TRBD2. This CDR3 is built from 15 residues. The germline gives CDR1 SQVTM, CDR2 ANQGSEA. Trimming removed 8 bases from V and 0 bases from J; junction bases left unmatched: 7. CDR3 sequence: CSTKLAGGSSYEQYF. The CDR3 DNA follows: TGCAGCACTAAACTAGCGGGGGGGAGCTCCTACGAGCAGTACTTC.

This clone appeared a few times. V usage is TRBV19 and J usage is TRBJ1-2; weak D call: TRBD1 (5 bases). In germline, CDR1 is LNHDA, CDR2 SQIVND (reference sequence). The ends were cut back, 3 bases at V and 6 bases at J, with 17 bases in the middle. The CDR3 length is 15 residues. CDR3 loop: CASSIPGLDYNGYTF. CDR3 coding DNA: TGTGCCAGTAGTATCCCGGGACTGGACTATAATGGCTACACCTTC.

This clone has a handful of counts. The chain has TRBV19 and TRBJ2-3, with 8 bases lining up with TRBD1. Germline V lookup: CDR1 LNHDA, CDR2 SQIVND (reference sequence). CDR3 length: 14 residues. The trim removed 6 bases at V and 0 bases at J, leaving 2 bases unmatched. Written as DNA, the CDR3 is TGTGCCAGTAGACGGGACAGGAGCACAGATACGCAGTATTTT. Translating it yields CASRRDRSTDTQYF.

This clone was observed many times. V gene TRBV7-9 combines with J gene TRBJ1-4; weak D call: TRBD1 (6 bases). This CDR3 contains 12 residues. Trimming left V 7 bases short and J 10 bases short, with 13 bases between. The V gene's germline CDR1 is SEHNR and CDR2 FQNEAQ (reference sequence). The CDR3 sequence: CASTTGIGKLFF. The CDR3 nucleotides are TGTGCCAGCACCACAGGGATCGGAAAACTGTTTTTT.

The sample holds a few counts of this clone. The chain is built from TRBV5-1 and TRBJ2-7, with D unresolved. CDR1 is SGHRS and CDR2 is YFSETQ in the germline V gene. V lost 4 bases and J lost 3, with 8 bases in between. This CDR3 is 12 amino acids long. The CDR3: CASSPTVYEQYF. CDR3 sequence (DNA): TGCGCCAGCAGCCCTACGGTCTACGAGCAGTACTTC.